These T cell receptor beta chains were read from a single sample in a study of post-analysis software for immune sequencing data. A single record per CDR3 protein comes from TCRdb applying MiXCR to the PCR reads. This sample has about 820,000 distinct CDR3 sequences, with approximately 50% found just once. The specimen was blood. These receptors came from a girl aged 10 to 17 with multiple sclerosis. The conserved cysteine and the conserved F or W are not part of the CDR3 here. For some rows the clone size is stated as once, few or many, or as a class when expanded; others skip it.

>NA|TRBJ1-6|TRBV25-1
ASSNRDRLNSPLH
>NA|TRBJ2-7|TRBV11-2
ASSPGTSKTPYEQY
>NA|TRBJ2-3|TRBV10-2
ASRDGQGLADTQY
>NA|NA|TRBV6-2/TRBV6-3
ASSYSSGGPTYEQY
>few|TRBJ1-2|TRBV7-9
ASSTRQVDTLGGYT
>few|TRBJ2-5|TRBV3-1
ASSQEASPERTQY
>few|TRBJ2-1|TRBV29-1
SVEPLSSYNEQF
>few|TRBJ2-3|TRBV6-6
ASRPLWLNPSTDTQY
>few|TRBJ2-1|TRBV7-3
ASSLSQGPYNEQF
>NA|NA|TRBV5-1
ASSLGRTSGGTTYEQY
>NA|TRBJ2-1|TRBV24-1
ATSAGNEQF
>few|TRBJ2-3|TRBV20-1
SASLLAGGDTQY
>few|NA|TRBV6-5
ASSYAGPVDEQY
>NA|TRBJ1-2|TRBV7-9
ASSLTISYGYT
>few|TRBJ1-1|TRBV6-1
ASSIDRGPEAF
>NA|TRBJ2-7|TRBV4-2
ASSQDQELAGGRSSYEQY
>few|TRBJ2-6|TRBV20-1
SARQGPPSGANVLT
>NA|TRBJ2-3|TRBV12-3/TRBV12-4
ASSPSPGTQY
>few|TRBJ2-7|TRBV27
ASGRSEAYEQY
>NA|TRBJ2-1|TRBV5-1
ASSLGLAEAYNEQF
>NA|TRBJ1-1|TRBV4-1
ASSAGGTVNTEAF
>few|TRBJ2-1|TRBV10-3
AIREAGGVYNEQF